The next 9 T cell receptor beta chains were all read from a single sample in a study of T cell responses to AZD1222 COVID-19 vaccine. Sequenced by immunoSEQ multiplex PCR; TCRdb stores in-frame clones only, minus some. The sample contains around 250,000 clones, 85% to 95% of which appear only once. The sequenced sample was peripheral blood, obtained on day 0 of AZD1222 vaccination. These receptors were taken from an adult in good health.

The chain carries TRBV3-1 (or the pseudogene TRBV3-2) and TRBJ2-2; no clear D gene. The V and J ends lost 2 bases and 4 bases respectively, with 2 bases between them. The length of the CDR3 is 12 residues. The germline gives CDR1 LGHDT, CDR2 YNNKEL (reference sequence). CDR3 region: CASSQTTGELFF. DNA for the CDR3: TGTGCCAGCAGCCAAACCACCGGGGAGCTGTTTTTT.

CDR3 bases: TGTGCCTGGAGTGGAGGGGGAGCTGAAGCTTTCTTT. The encoded protein is CAWSGGGAEAFF. This chain connects TRBV30 to TRBJ1-1; a possible D gene is TRBD1 (6 bases). The ends were cut back, 1 base at V and 6 bases at J, with 9 bases in the middle. The CDR3 totals 12 residues. Germline assignment: CDR1 GTSNPN and CDR2 SVGIG (reference sequence).

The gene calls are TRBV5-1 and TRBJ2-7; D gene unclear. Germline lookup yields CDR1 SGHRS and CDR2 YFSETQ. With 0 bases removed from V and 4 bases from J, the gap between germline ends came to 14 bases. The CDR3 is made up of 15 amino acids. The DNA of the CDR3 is TGCGCCAGCAGCTTGGGGACGGCCATTGGGTACGAGCAGTACTTC. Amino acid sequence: CASSLGTAIGYEQYF. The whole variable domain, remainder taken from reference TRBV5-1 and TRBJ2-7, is KAGVTQTPRYLIKTRGQQVTLSCSPISGHRSVSWYQQTPGQGLQFLFEYFSETQRNKGNFPGRFSGRQFSNSRSEMNVSTLELGDSALYLCASSLGTAIGYEQYFGPGTRLTVT.

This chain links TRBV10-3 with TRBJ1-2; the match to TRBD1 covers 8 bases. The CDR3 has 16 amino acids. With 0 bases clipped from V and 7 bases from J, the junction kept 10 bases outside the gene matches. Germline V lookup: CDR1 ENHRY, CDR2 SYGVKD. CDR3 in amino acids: CAISESTQGEISGYTF. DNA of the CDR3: TGTGCCATCAGTGAGTCGACACAGGGGGAGATAAGTGGCTACACCTTC.

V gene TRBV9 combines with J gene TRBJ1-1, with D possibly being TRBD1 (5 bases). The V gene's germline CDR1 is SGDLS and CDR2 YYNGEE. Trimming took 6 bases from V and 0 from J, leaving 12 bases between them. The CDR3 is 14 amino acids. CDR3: CASTLTTVNTEAFF. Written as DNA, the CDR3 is TGTGCCAGCACCCTCACGACAGTGAACACTGAAGCTTTCTTT.

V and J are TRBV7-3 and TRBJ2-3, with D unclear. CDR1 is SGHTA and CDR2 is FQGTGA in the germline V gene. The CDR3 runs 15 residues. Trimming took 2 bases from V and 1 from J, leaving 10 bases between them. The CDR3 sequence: CASSLRALGTDTQYF. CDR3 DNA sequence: TGTGCCAGCAGCTTACGGGCCCTGGGCACAGATACGCAGTATTTT.

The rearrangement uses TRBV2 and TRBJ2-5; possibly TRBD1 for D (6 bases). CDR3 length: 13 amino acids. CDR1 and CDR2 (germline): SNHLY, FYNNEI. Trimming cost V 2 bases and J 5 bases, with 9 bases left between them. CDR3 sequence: CASSEQGPETQYF. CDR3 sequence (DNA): TGTGCCAGCAGTGAACAGGGGCCGGAGACCCAGTACTTC.

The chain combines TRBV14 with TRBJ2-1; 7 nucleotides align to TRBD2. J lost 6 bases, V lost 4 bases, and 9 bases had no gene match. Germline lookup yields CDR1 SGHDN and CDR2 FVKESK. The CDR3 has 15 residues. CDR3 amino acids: CASSPDEGGLNEQFF. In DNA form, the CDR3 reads TGTGCCAGCAGCCCTGATGAGGGAGGGCTCAATGAGCAGTTCTTC.

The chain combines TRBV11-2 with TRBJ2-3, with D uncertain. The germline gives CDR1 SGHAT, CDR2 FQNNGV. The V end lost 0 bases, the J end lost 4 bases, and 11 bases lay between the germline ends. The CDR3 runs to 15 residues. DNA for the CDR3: TGTGCCAGCAGCTTAGATCTGGGGATCCCAGATACGCAGTATTTT. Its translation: CASSLDLGIPDTQYF.